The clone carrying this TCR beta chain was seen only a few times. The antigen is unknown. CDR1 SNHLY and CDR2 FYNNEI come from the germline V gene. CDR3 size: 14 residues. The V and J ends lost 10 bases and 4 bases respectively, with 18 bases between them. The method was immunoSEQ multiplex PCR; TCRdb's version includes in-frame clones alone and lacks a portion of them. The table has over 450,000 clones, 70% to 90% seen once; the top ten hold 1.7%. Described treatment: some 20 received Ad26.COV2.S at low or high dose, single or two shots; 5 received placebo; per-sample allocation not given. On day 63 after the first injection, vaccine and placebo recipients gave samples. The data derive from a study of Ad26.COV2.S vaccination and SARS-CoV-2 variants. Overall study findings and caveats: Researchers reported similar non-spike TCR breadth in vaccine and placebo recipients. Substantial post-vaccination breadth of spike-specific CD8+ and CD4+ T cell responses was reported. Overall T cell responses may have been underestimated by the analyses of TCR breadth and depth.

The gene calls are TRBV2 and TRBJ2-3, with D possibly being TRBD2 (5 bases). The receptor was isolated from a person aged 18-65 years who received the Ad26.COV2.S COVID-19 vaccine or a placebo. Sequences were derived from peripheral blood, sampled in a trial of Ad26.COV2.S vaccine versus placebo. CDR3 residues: CATNSDFMADTQYF. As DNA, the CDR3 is TGTGCCACCAATAGCGATTTCATGGCAGATACGCAGTATTTT.